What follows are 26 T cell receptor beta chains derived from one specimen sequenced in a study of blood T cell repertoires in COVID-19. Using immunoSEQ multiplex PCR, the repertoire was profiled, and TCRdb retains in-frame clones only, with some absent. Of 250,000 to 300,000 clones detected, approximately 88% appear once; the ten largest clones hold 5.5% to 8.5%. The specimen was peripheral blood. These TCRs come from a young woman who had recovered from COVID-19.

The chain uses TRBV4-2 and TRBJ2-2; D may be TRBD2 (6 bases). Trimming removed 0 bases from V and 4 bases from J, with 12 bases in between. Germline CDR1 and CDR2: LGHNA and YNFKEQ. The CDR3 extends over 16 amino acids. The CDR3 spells CASSQDEFGGTGELFF. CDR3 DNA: TGTGCCAGCAGCCAAGATGAGTTCGGGGGCACCGGGGAGCTGTTTTTT.

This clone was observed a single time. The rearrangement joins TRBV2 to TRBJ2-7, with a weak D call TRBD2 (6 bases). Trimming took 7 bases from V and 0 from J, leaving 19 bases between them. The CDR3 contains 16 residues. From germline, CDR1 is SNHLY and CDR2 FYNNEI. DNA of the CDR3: TGTGCCAGCAAAACCGGGGGACGCCTATCCTCCTACGAGCAGTACTTC. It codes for CASKTGGRLSSYEQYF.

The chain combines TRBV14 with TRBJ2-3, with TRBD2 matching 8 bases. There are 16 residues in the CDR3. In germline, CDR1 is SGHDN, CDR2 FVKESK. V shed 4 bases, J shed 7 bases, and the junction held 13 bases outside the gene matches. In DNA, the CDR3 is TGTGCCAGCAGCCCGCTCGGGCTAGCGGGTCACTATACGCAGTATTTT. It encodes CASSPLGLAGHYTQYF.

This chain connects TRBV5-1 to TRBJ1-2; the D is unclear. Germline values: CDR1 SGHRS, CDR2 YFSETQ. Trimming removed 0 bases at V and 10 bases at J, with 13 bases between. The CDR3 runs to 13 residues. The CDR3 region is CASSLAPEEAYTF. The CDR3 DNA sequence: TGCGCCAGCAGCTTGGCCCCAGAGGAGGCCTACACCTTC.

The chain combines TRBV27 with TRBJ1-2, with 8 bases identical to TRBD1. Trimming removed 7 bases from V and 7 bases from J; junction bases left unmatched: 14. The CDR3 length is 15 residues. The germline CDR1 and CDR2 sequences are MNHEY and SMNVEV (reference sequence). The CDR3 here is CASTPLGQGRGGYTF. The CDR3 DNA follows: TGTGCCAGCACCCCTCTAGGACAGGGAAGGGGTGGCTACACCTTC.

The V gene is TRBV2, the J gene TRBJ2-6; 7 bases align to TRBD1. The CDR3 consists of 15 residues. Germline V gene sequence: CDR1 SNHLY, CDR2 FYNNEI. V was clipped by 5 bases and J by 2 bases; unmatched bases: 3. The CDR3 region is CASSMQGAGANVLTF. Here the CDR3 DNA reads TGTGCCAGCAGTATGCAGGGGGCTGGGGCCAACGTCCTGACTTTC.

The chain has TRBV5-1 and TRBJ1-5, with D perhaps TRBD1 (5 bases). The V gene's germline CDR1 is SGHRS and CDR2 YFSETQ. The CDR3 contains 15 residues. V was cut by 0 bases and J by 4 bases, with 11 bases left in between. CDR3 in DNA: TGCGCCAGCAGCTTGGCGGCGGGGGGGAATCAGCCCCAGCATTTT. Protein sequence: CASSLAAGGNQPQHF.

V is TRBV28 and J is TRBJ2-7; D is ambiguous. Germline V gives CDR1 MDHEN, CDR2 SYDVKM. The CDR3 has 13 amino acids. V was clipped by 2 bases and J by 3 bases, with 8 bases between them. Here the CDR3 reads CASSLPRNYEQYF. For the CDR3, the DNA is TGTGCCAGCAGTTTACCCAGGAACTACGAGCAGTACTTC.

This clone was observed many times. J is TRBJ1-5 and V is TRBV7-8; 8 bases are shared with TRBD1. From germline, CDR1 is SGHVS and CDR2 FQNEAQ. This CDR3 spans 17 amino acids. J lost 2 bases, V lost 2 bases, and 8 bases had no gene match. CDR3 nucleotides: TGTGCCAGCAGCTTATTACAGGGGGGATTTGGCAATCAGCCCCAGCATTTT. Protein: CASSLLQGGFGNQPQHF.

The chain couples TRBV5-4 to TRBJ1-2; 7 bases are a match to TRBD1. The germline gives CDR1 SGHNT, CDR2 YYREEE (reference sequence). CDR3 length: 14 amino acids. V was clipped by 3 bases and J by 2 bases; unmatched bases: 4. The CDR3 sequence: CASSSQGQNYGYTF. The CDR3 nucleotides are TGTGCCAGCAGCTCCCAGGGACAGAACTATGGCTACACCTTC.

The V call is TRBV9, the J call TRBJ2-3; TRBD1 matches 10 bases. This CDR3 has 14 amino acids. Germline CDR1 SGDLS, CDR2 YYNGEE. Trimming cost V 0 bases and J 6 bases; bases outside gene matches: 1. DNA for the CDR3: TGTGCCAGCAGCGTAGGACAGGGGGCGGATACGCAGTATTTT. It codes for CASSVGQGADTQYF.

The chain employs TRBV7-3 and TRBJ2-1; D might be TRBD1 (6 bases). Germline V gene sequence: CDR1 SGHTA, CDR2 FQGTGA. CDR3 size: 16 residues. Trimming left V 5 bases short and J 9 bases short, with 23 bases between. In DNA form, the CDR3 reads TGTGCCAGCAGCCCAAGGGGGACGGGGTTATCAGGTGAGCAGTTCTTC. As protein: CASSPRGTGLSGEQFF.

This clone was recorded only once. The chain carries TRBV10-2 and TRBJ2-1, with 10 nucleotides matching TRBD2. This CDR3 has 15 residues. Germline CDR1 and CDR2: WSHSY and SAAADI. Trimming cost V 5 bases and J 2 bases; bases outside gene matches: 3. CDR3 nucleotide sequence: TGCGCCAGCAGTCTTAGCGGGGGGACCTACAATGAGCAGTTCTTC. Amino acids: CASSLSGGTYNEQFF.

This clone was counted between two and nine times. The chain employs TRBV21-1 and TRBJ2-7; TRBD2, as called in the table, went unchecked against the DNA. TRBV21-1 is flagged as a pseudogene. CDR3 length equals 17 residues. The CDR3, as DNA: TGTGCCAGGATAGGACTAGCGGGGGGCTCGCTCTCCTACGAGCAGTACTTC. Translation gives CARIGLAGGSLSYEQYF.

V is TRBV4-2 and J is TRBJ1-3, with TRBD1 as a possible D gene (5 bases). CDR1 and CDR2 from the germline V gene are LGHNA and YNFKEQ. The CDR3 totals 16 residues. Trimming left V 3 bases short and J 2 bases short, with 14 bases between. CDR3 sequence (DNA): TGTGCCAGCAGCCAGGGGAGGGCAGGGCCTGGAAACACCATATATTTT. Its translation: CASSQGRAGPGNTIYF.

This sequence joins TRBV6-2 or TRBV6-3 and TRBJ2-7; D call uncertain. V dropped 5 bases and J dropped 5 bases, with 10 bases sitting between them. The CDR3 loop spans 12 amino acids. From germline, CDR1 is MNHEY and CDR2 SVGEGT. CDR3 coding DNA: TGTGCCAGCAGTAGTAGAGTAGACGAGCAGTACTTC. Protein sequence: CASSSRVDEQYF.

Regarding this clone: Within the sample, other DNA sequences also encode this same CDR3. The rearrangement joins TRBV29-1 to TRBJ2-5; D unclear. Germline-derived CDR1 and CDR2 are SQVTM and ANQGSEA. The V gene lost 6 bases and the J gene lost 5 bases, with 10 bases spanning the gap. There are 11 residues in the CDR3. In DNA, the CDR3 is TGCAGCGTAGGCGGCCGGGAGACCCAGTACTTC. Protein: CSVGGRETQYF.

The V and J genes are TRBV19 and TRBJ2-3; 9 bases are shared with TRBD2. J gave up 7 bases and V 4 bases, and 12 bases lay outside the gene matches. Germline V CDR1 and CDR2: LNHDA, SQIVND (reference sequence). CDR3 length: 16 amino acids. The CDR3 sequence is CASSKGTSPMAYTQYF. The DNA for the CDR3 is TGTGCCAGTAGTAAGGGGACTAGCCCGATGGCTTATACGCAGTATTTT. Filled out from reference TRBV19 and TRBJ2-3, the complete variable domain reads DGGITQSPKYLFRKEGQNVTLSCEQNLNHDAMYWYRQDPGQGLRLIYYSQIVNDFQKGDIAEGYSVSREKKESFPLTVTSAQKNPTAFYLCASSKGTSPMAYTQYFGPGTRLTVL.

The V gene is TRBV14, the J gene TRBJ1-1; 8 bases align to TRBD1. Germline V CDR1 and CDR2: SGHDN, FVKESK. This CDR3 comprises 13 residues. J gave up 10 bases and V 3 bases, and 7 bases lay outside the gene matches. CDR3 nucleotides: TGTGCCAGCAGCCAGCCGGACAGGGTAGGAGCTTTCTTT. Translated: CASSQPDRVGAFF.

The DNA of the CDR3 is TGTGCCAGCTCACAATCCCGGGACAGGGGCACTGAAGCTTTCTTT. This sequence encodes CASSQSRDRGTEAFF. This chain links TRBV18 with TRBJ1-1, with 10 bases fitting TRBD1. J lost 4 bases, V lost 4 bases, and 6 bases had no gene match. Germline V gives CDR1 KGHSH, CDR2 LQKENI. CDR3 length equals 15 residues.

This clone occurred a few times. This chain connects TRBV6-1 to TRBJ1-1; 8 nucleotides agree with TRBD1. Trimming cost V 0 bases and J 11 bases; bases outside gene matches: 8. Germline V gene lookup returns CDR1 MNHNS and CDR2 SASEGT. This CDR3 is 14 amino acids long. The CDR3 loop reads CASSEALQGAVAFF. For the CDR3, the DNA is TGTGCCAGCAGTGAAGCACTCCAGGGGGCGGTGGCTTTCTTT.

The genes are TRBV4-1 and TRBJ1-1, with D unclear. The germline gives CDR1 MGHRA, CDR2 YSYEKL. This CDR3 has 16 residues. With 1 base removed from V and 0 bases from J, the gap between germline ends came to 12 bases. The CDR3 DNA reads TGCGCCAGCAGCCAAGTCCTCCTTAACTTGAACACTGAAGCTTTCTTT. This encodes CASSQVLLNLNTEAFF.

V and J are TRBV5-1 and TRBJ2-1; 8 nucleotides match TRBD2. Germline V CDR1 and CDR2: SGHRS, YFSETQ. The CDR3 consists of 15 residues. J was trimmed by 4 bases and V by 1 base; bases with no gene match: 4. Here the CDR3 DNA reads TGCGCCAGCAGCTTGATGAGCGGGGGATACAATGAGCAGTTCTTC. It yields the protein CASSLMSGGYNEQFF.

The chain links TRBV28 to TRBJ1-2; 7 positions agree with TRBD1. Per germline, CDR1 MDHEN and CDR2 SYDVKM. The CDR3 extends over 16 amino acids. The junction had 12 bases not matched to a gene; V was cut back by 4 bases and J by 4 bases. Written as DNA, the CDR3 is TGTGCCAGCAGTTCACCAGGGGGGACTTGGGCCTATGGCTACACCTTC. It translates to CASSSPGGTWAYGYTF.

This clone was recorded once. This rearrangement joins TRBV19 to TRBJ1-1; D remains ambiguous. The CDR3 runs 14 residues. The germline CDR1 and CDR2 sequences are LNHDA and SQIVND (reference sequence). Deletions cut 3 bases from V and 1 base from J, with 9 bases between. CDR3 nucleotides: TGTGCCAGTAGTATGGGCCGGCGGAACACTGAAGCTTTCTTT. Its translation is CASSMGRRNTEAFF.

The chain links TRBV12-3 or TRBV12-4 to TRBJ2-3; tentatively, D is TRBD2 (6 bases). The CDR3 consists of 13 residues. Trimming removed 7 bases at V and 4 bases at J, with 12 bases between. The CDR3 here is CASTDGGSDTQYF. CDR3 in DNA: TGTGCCAGCACCGACGGGGGTTCAGATACGCAGTATTTT.